Following are 18 T cell receptor beta chains from one sample sequenced in a study of cytotoxic CD8 clonotypes in ibrutinib-treated CLL. Libraries were prepared by immunoSEQ multiplex PCR; TCRdb keeps only in-frame clonotypes and omits some of them. The data contain roughly 63,000 clones, around 60% of them singletons. The input for sequencing was PBMCs, taken after 12 months of ibrutinib treatment. Receptor source: a human donor with chronic lymphocytic leukemia.

This chain joins TRBV6-1 and TRBJ1-1, with unresolved D. The germline CDR1 and CDR2 sequences are MNHNS and SASEGT. The CDR3 runs to 14 residues. V lost 3 bases, J lost 3 bases, and 11 bases lay in between. The CDR3 DNA reads as TGTGCCAGCAGTGATCTCAGGTGGTACACTGAAGCTTTCTTT. Translation gives CASSDLRWYTEAFF.

V is TRBV9 and J is TRBJ2-3; D gene unclear. This CDR3 comprises 13 residues. V lost 3 bases, J lost 5 bases, and 10 bases lay in between. Germline V gene lookup returns CDR1 SGDLS and CDR2 YYNGEE. CDR3: CASSAPSKDTQYF. CDR3 nucleotide sequence: TGTGCCAGCAGCGCCCCGTCCAAAGATACGCAGTATTTT.

Here the CDR3 reads CASSIMRAQPQHF. In DNA, the CDR3 is TGTGCCAGTAGTATAATGAGGGCTCAGCCCCAGCATTTT. V usage is TRBV19 and J usage is TRBJ1-5; D is undetermined. CDR1 is LNHDA and CDR2 is SQIVND in the germline V gene (reference sequence). The CDR3 runs to 13 residues. Trimming shortened V by 2 bases and J by 6 bases, and 8 bases separated the two germline ends.

This clone came up a few times. The gene calls are TRBV10-2 and TRBJ1-4, with D possibly matching TRBD1 (5 bases). The germline V and J ends were trimmed by 0 bases and 8 bases, with 13 bases remaining between them. The germline V gene encodes CDR1 WSHSY and CDR2 SAAADI. The CDR3 sequence is 15 residues long. In nucleotides, the CDR3 is TGCGCCAGCAGTGAGTCGAACAGGTTGGGAGAAAAACTGTTTTTT. Translation: CASSESNRLGEKLFF.

The genes are TRBV2 and TRBJ2-7; a weak D match, TRBD1 (6 bases). The germline CDR1 and CDR2 sequences are SNHLY and FYNNEI. V was trimmed by 7 bases and J by 2 bases, leaving 9 bases between them. The CDR3 is 12 amino acids. This chain's CDR3 is CASKGQTYEQYF. CDR3 in DNA: TGTGCCAGCAAAGGACAGACCTACGAGCAGTACTTC.

The sample holds a few counts of this clone. This CDR3 reads CASAGSETQYF. The DNA for the CDR3 is TGCGCCAGCGCGGGGAGCGAGACCCAGTACTTC. V usage is TRBV10-2 and J usage is TRBJ2-5, with a weak D call TRBD2 (6 bases). This CDR3 spans 11 amino acids. The germline V and J ends were trimmed by 8 bases and 5 bases, with 9 bases remaining between them. From germline, CDR1 is WSHSY and CDR2 SAAADI.

A remark on this clone: A junction boundary mismatches the germline segment, possibly from a read error. J is TRBJ1-5 and V is TRBV6-4; D ambiguous. CDR1 is MRHNA, CDR2 SNTAGT, per germline. The CDR3 has 9 amino acids. This CDR3 reads CAHLPFSGF. CDR3 nucleotide sequence: TGTGCCCACCTTCCTTTTTCCGGTTTT.

There are a few counts of this clone. This chain links TRBV29-1 with TRBJ1-6, with TRBD1 matching over 7 bases. Germline V CDR1 and CDR2: SQVTM, ANQGSEA. The CDR3 totals 13 residues. V shed 6 bases and J 8 bases; nucleotides not matched to a gene: 7. CDR3 bases: TGCAGCGTGCGGACAGGAGGAGATTCACCCCTCCACTTT. Translated: CSVRTGGDSPLHF.

The CDR3 DNA is TGTGCCAGCAGCTTTCCGGGACAGGGTGTCGACGAGCAGTACTTC. It specifies CASSFPGQGVDEQYF. V is TRBV4-2 and J is TRBJ2-7, with 9 positions matching TRBD1. Germline CDR1 is LGHNA and CDR2 is YNFKEQ. This CDR3 contains 15 residues. Trimming cost V 5 bases and J 5 bases; bases outside gene matches: 10.

In this sample, this clone turned up a few times. The gene calls are TRBV2 and TRBJ2-7; 12 nucleotides agree with TRBD1. CDR3 length: 15 amino acids. After removal of 5 bases from V and 5 bases from J, the junction contained 7 bases not matched to a gene. Germline loops: CDR1 SNHLY, CDR2 FYNNEI. The CDR3 coding sequence is TGTGCCAGCAGTTTTGTGGGACAGGGGGCCCACGAGCAGTACGTC. It codes for CASSFVGQGAHEQYV.

This clone turned up a few times. The V gene is TRBV2, the J gene TRBJ2-5; TRBD2 might be the D (7 bases). V was shortened by 4 bases and J by 0 bases, with 12 bases between the two germline ends. CDR1 is SNHLY, CDR2 FYNNEI, per germline. The CDR3 consists of 15 residues. The CDR3 DNA reads as TGTGCCAGCAGTGCGTGGGGGGGCAACCAAGAGACCCAGTACTTC. Translation gives CASSAWGGNQETQYF.

The rearrangement links TRBV7-9 to TRBJ2-7; TRBD1 aligns across 8 bases. Germline CDR1 SEHNR, CDR2 FQNEAQ (reference sequence). The V gene end was trimmed by 2 bases and the J gene end by 1 base; junction bases not matched to a gene: 1. The CDR3 sequence is 14 residues long. The CDR3 sequence is CASSLQGASYEQYV. The CDR3 DNA reads TGTGCCAGCAGCTTACAGGGGGCTTCCTACGAGCAGTACGTC.

This rearrangement joins TRBV7-9 to TRBJ1-6; D uncertain. The CDR3 loop spans 18 amino acids. Germline CDR1 and CDR2: SEHNR and FQNEAQ (reference sequence). The V end was cut by 3 bases, the J end by 0 bases, with 15 bases between. The CDR3: CASSFGRAESSYNSPLHF. CDR3 nucleotide sequence: TGTGCCAGCAGCTTTGGCCGCGCAGAGAGCTCCTATAATTCACCCCTCCACTTT. The variable domain in full, with the rest retrieved from reference TRBV7-9 and TRBJ1-6, is DTGVSQNPRHKITKRGQNVTFRCDPISEHNRLYWYRQTLGQGPEFLTYFQNEAQLEKSRLLSDRFSAERPKGSFSTLEIQRTEQGDSAMYLCASSFGRAESSYNSPLHFGNGTRLTVT.

This sequence joins TRBV5-1 and TRBJ1-1; D is undetermined. The length of the CDR3 is 11 residues. Germline loops: CDR1 SGHRS, CDR2 YFSETQ. The germline V and J ends were trimmed by 4 bases and 5 bases, with 6 bases remaining between them. The CDR3 sequence is CASSVGTEAFF. The CDR3 nucleotides read TGCGCCAGCAGCGTGGGTACTGAAGCTTTCTTT.

This clone has a handful of counts. The rearrangement joins TRBV30 to TRBJ2-1; unclear D gene. The CDR3 length is 12 residues. V was clipped by 5 bases and J by 9 bases, with 14 bases between them. Looked up from germline, CDR1 is GTSNPN and CDR2 is SVGIG (reference sequence). CDR3 loop: CAWVRSIGEQFF. As DNA, the CDR3 is TGTGCCTGGGTGAGGAGTATCGGTGAGCAGTTCTTC. Full variable domain (rest looked up from reference TRBV30 and TRBJ2-1): SQTIHQWPATLVQPVGSPLSLECTVEGTSNPNLYWYRQAAGRGLQLLFYSVGIGQISSEVPQNLSASRPQDRQFILSSKKLLLSDSGFYLCAWVRSIGEQFFGPGTRLTVL.

The genes are TRBV10-3 and TRBJ2-3; D is unclear. Trimming removed 2 bases at V and 2 bases at J, with 11 bases between. This CDR3 comprises 15 residues. CDR1 is ENHRY and CDR2 is SYGVKD in the germline V gene. The CDR3 sequence: CAISEMWSTTDTQYF. The CDR3 DNA sequence: TGTGCCATCAGTGAGATGTGGAGCACCACAGATACGCAGTATTTT.

V gene TRBV18 combines with J gene TRBJ2-5; tentative D call: TRBD1 (6 bases). The V gene's germline CDR1 is KGHSH and CDR2 LQKENI. CDR3 length: 15 amino acids. Trimming removed 3 bases at V and 2 bases at J, with 13 bases between. Written as DNA, the CDR3 is TGTGCCAGCTCACCTTTACGGACAGAACAAGAGACCCAGTACTTC. It is translated as CASSPLRTEQETQYF.

This clone was counted a single time. This chain uses TRBV7-6 with TRBJ1-2; D is possibly TRBD1 (5 bases). Trimming pared 0 bases from V and 4 bases from J, leaving 6 bases between. Germline V CDR1 and CDR2: SGHVS, FNYEAQ. The CDR3 covers 13 residues. The CDR3 reads CASSLATGYGYTF. CDR3 sequence (DNA): TGTGCCAGCAGCTTAGCTACAGGCTATGGCTACACCTTC.